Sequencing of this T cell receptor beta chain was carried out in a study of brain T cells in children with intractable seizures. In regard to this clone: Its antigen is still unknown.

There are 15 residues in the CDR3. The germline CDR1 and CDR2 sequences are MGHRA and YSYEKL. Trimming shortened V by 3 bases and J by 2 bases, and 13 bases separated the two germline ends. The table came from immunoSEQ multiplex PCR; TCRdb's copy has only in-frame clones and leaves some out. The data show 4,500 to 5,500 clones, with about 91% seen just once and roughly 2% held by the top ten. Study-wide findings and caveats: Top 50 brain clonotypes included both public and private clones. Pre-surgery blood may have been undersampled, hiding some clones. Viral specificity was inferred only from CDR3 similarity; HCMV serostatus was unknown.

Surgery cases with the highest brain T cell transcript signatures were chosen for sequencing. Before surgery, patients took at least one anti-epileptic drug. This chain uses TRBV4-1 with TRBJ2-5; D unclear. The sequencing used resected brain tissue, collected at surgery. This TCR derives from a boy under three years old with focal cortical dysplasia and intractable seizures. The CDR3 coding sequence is TGCGCCAGCAGCCAGCAGAATTCCGTTCAAGAGACCCAGTACTTC. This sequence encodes CASSQQNSVQETQYF.